These T cell receptor beta chains were read from a single sample in a study of T cells after yellow fever vaccination. TCRdb redid the calling of the 5' RACE reads with MiXCR, one entry per CDR3 protein. The sample holds a few hundred thousand distinct CDR3 sequences, approximately 18% seen once. The sample here was PBMCs, taken before the yellow fever booster vaccination. The receptors were sampled from a man younger than 35 who received the YFV17D yellow fever vaccine. CDR3s include the opening cysteine and the closing phenylalanine or tryptophan. A D gene is named only where the DNA matches it firmly. Size is omitted from some rows. Given values are once, few, many or a class for expanded clones.

d_call cdr3_length j_call clone_size v_call cdr3_aa
TRBD2 14 TRBJ2-3 few TRBV29-1 CSVGPLAGTDTQYF
. 16 TRBJ2-3 few TRBV6-2/TRBV6-3 CASSYSGLEVTDTQYF
TRBD1 12 TRBJ1-2 . TRBV7-6 CASSSSRGGYTF
. 14 TRBJ2-5 . TRBV12-3/TRBV12-4 CASSFYDVGETQYF
. 11 TRBJ2-5 few TRBV20-1 CSARGQETQYF
TRBD1 15 TRBJ1-2 many TRBV6-5 CASSLRATGGLGYTF
TRBD1 15 TRBJ2-3 many TRBV7-3 CASSLTGGGTDTQYF
. 17 TRBJ2-3 few TRBV20-1 CSARDPLLGRGRDTQYF
. 16 TRBJ2-6 few TRBV5-1 CASSLEGFGGANVLTF
TRBD1 13 TRBJ2-5 few TRBV20-1 CSAQQGLQETQYF
TRBD2 16 TRBJ2-1 few TRBV7-9 CASSHPDSGLANEQFF
TRBD1 16 TRBJ1-5 few TRBV29-1 CSAAEVAGGLSGPQHF
TRBD2 15 TRBJ2-2 few TRBV6-5 CASSSGGVNTGELFF
. 18 TRBJ2-6 few TRBV4-2 CASSQTAGGGSGANVLTF
. 14 TRBJ2-3 many TRBV20-1 CSARRFGWPDTQYF
. 17 TRBJ2-1 . TRBV30 CAWTEFGSGYIGDEQFF
. 18 TRBJ2-5 few TRBV7-2 CASSLAPVYGLPGETQYF
. 13 TRBJ1-1 few TRBV7-3 CASRGGGDTEAFF
. 15 TRBJ2-3 . TRBV15 CATSREPADTDTQYF
. 13 TRBJ2-7 few TRBV12-3/TRBV12-4 CASSPREMGEQYF
. 16 TRBJ2-5 many TRBV6-5 CASSYLQGGGQETQYF
. 16 TRBJ2-5 . TRBV7-9 CASSLASEPPGETQYF
. 17 TRBJ2-6 . TRBV7-8 CASSLSSGTSGANVLTF
TRBD2 11 TRBJ2-5 . TRBV29-1 CSAGLEETQYF
. 16 TRBJ2-3 . TRBV29-1 CSVEDRSKDVGDTQYF
. 15 TRBJ1-1 . TRBV4-1 CASSQGKDTNLGAFF
TRBD2 14 TRBJ2-1 many TRBV11-2 CASSLGGTYNEQFF
TRBD2 19 TRBJ2-3 few TRBV5-1 CASTPRWGSGVLSTDTQYF
TRBD1 14 TRBJ1-2 . TRBV24-1 CATSDPGQGYGYTF
TRBD1 16 TRBJ2-7 . TRBV4-2 CASSQASGTGRSEQYF
TRBD1 13 TRBJ1-1 few TRBV20-1 CSATGTGDTEAFF
TRBD1 14 TRBJ2-7 . TRBV14 CASSGRTGTYEQYF
. 14 TRBJ1-1 few TRBV28 CASSSWVRDTEAFF
. 12 TRBJ2-3 few TRBV11-1 CASSTWSDTQYF
. 16 TRBJ2-1 . TRBV5-1 CASSLGAGIEFNEQFF
. 12 TRBJ1-1 . TRBV29-1 CSVELGHAEAFF
. 15 TRBJ1-1 . TRBV18 CASSPPPGRWTEAFF
. 11 TRBJ1-6 . TRBV5-1 CASRDGLALHF
. 15 TRBJ1-2 . TRBV29-1 CSVGRLLDSVYGYTF
. 16 TRBJ2-4 . TRBV19 CASTYGVGSAKNIQYF
. 13 TRBJ1-2 few TRBV6-5 CASSSGPLGGYTF
. 13 TRBJ1-6 once TRBV5-1 CASSFAPGEPLHF
TRBD2 14 TRBJ2-3 . TRBV20-1 CSANERGAGDTQYF
TRBD2 16 TRBJ2-5 . TRBV3-1 CASSDEPRGGTRPQYF
. 11 TRBJ1-1 . TRBV5-1 CASSLEEVAFF